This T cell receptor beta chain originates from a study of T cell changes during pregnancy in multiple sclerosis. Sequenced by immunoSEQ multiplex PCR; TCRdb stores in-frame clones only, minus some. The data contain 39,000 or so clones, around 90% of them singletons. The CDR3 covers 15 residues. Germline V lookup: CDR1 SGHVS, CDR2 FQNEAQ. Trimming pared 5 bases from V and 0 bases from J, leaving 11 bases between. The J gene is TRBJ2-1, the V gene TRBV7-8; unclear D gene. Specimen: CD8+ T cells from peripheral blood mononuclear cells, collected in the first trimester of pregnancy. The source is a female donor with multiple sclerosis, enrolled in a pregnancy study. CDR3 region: CASSTQRSSYNEQFF. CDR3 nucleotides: TGTGCCAGCAGCACTCAGAGGAGCTCCTACAATGAGCAGTTCTTC.